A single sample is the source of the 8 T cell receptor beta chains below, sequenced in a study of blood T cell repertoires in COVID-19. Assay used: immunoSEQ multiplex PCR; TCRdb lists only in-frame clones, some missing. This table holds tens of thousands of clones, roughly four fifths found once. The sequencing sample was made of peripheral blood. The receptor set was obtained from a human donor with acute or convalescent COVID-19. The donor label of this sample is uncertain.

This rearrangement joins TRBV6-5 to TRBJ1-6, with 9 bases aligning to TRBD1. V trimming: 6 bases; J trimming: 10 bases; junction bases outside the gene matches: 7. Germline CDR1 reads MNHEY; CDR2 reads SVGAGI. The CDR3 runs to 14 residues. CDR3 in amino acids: CASRYRGLESPLHF. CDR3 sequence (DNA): TGTGCCAGCAGGTACAGGGGGCTGGAGTCACCCCTCCACTTT.

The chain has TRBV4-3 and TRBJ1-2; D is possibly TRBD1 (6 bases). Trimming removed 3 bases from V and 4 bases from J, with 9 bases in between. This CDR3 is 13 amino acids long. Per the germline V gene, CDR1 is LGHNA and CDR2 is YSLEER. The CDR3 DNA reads TGCGCCAGCAGCCAGCAGGGGCCCTATGGCTACACCTTC. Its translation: CASSQQGPYGYTF.

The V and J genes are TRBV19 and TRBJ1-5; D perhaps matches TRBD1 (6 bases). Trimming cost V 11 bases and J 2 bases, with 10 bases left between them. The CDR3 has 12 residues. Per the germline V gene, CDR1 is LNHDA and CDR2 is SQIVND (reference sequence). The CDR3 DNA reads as TGTGCCGGACGACAGGGCAATCAGCCCCAGCATTTT. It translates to CAGRQGNQPQHF.

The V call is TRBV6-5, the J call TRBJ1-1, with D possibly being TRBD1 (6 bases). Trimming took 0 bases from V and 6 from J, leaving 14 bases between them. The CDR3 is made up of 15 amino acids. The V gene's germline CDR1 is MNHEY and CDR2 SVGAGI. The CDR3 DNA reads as TGTGCCAGCAGTTACTCGAACAGGGAGATCGCTGAAGCTTTCTTT. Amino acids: CASSYSNREIAEAFF.

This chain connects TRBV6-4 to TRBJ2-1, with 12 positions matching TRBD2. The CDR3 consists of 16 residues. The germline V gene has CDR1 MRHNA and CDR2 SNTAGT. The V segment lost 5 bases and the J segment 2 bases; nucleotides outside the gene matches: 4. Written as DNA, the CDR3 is TGTGCCAGCAGTATACTAGCGGGGGGCGCCTACAATGAGCAGTTCTTC. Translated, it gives CASSILAGGAYNEQFF.

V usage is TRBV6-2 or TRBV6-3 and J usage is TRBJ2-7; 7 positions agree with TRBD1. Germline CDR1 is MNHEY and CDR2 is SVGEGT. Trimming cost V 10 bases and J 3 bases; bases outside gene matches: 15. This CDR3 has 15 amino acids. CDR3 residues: CATTPRMGQYYEQYF. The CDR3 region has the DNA TGTGCCACCACCCCACGGATGGGACAGTACTACGAGCAGTACTTC.

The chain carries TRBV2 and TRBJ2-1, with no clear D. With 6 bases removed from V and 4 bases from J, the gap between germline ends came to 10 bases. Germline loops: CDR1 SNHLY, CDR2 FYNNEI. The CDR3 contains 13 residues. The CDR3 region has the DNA TGTGCCAGCAGCGTAGGAGAATACAATGAGCAGTTCTTC. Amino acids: CASSVGEYNEQFF.

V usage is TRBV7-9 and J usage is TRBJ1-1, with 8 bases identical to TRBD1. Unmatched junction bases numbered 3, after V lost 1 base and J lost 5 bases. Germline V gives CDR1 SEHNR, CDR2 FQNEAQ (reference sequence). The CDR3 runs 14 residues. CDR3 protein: CASSLGTGRTEAFF. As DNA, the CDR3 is TGTGCCAGCAGCTTAGGGACAGGGAGGACTGAAGCTTTCTTT.